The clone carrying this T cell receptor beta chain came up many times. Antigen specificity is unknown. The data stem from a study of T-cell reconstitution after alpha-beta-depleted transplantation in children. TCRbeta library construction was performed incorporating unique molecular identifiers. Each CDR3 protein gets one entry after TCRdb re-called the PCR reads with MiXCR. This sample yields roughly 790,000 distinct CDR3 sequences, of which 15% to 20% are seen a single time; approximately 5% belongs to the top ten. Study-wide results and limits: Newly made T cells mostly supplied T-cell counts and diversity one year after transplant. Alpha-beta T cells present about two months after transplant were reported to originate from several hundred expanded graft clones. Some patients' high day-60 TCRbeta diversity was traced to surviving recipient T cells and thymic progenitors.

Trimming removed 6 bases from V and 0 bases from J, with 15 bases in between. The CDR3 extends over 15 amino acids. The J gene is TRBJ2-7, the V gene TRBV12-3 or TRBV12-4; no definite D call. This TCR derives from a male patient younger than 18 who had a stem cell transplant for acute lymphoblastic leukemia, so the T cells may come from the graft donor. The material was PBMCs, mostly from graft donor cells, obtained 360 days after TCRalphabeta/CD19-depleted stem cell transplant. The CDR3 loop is CASRGGSRPSYEQYF. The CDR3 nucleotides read TGTGCCAGCAGAGGTGGTTCCAGGCCCTCCTACGAGCAGTACTTC.